The entry that follows covers one TCR beta chain sequence. This sample is drawn from a study of T cells in Graves' hyperthyroidism and ophthalmopathy. Across the study: Peripheral blood draws took place at initial diagnosis, ahead of any treatment.

Used for diagnoses were clinical symptoms, serum thyroxine and TRAb, thyroid ultrasound and orbital computed tomography. The PBMCs were taken from about 9.7 ml of fresh peripheral blood. CDR1 and CDR2 (germline): MGHDK, SYGVNS. This CDR3 contains 16 residues. Deletions cut 6 bases from V and 7 bases from J, with 19 bases between. The source material, RNA transcripts, was used to amplify TCR beta CDR3 regions. Carried out on the TCR CDR3, a first-round RT-PCR used the HTBI primer set. TCRdb itself ran the multiplex PCR reads through MiXCR, one entry per CDR3 protein. In the table there are 500,000 or so distinct CDR3 sequences, approximately 16% of which are singletons.

The clonotype originates from a woman younger than 45 with Graves' ophthalmopathy. The sequencing input was blood. The rearrangement links TRBV25-1 to TRBJ1-6; tentative D call: TRBD1 (5 bases). The CDR3, as DNA: TGTGCCAGCAGCAATAAGATCGGGGGGAGAAATTCACCCCTCCACTTT. This sequence encodes CASSNKIGGRNSPLHF.